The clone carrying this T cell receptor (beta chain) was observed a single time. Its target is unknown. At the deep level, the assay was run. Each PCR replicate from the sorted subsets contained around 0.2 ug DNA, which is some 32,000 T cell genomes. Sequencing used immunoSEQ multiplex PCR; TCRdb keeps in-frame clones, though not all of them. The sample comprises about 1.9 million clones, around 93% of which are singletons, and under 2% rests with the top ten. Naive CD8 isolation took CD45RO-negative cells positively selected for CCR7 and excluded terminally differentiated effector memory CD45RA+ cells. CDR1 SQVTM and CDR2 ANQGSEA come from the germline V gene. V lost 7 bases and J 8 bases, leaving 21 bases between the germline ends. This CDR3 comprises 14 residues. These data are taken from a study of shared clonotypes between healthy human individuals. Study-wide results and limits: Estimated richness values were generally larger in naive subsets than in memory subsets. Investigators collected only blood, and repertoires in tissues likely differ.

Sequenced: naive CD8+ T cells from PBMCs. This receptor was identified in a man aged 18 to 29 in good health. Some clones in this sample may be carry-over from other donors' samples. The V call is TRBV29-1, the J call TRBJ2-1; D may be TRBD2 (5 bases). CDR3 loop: CSASRPRGLDEQFF. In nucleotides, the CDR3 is TGCAGCGCTAGTAGGCCACGAGGGTTGGATGAGCAGTTCTTC.